Listed below are T cell receptor beta chains from one sample, sequenced in a study of cytomegalovirus exposure and HLA in healthy donors. TCRdb keeps only in-frame clones here, not all; method: immunoSEQ multiplex PCR. The sample records 70,000 or so clones, roughly 94% being singletons. The material sequenced was PBMCs. The receptors shown here come from a man younger than 35 in good health and CMV-seropositive. Both conserved end residues are part of each CDR3. The order of the fields is D gene, clone size, J gene, V gene, CDR3 protein, CDR3 DNA. D genes are given only for firm matches. The size of a clone is reported for some rows only, either as once, few or many, or as a class for expanded clones.

D: .; size: once; J: TRBJ2-3; V: TRBV19; CDR3: CASSIGNRYTDTQYF; DNA: TGTGCCAGTAGTATAGGTAACAGATACACAGATACGCAGTATTTT
D: TRBD1; size: .; J: TRBJ1-1; V: TRBV9; CDR3: CASSVPGGTEAFF; DNA: TGTGCCAGCAGCGTTCCAGGGGGCACTGAAGCTTTCTTT
D: .; size: once; J: TRBJ2-5; V: TRBV6-1; CDR3: CASSYEQKETQYF; DNA: TGTGCCAGCAGTTATGAACAGAAAGAGACCCAGTACTTC
D: TRBD2; size: .; J: TRBJ2-3; V: TRBV4-1; CDR3: CASSQREGRGGGDTQYF; DNA: TGCGCCAGCAGCCAGAGGGAGGGCCGGGGTGGTGGAGATACGCAGTATTTT
D: TRBD2; size: once; J: TRBJ2-3; V: TRBV5-4; CDR3: CASTPGLGTSTDTQYF; DNA: TGTGCCAGCACCCCGGGACTAGGGACTAGCACAGATACGCAGTATTTT
D: .; size: .; J: TRBJ2-2; V: TRBV7-3; CDR3: CASNFGTPNTGELFF; DNA: TGTGCCAGCAACTTCGGGACACCGAACACCGGGGAGCTGTTTTTT
D: .; size: .; J: TRBJ2-3; V: TRBV11-3; CDR3: CASSLGLRGFTDTQYF; DNA: TGTGCCAGCAGCTTAGGCCTCAGGGGCTTCACAGATACGCAGTATTTT
D: .; size: .; J: TRBJ1-1; V: TRBV5-1; CDR3: CASSLVQSQGRLLGTEAFF; DNA: TGCGCCAGCAGCTTGGTACAAAGCCAGGGCAGGTTGCTTGGCACTGAAGCTTTCTTT
D: .; size: .; J: TRBJ2-1; V: TRBV12-5; CDR3: CASGLVLDRFVNEQFF; DNA: TGTGCTAGTGGTTTGGTTTTAGACAGGTTTGTCAATGAGCAGTTCTTC
D: .; size: .; J: TRBJ1-3; V: TRBV7-6; CDR3: CANSPDSQSSGNTIYF; DNA: TGTGCCAACAGCCCGGACAGTCAATCCTCTGGAAACACCATATATTTT
D: TRBD1; size: .; J: TRBJ1-4; V: TRBV6-5; CDR3: CASKTGGTNEKLFF; DNA: TGTGCCAGTAAGACAGGGGGAACTAATGAAAAACTGTTTTTT
D: .; size: .; J: TRBJ2-6; V: TRBV9; CDR3: CASSPRQSGPSGANVLTF; DNA: TGTGCCAGCAGCCCTCGACAGAGTGGTCCCTCTGGGGCCAACGTCCTGACTTTC
D: TRBD1; size: once; J: TRBJ1-4; V: TRBV19; CDR3: CATHDRATSTNEKLFF; DNA: TGTGCCACTCACGACAGGGCGACCTCAACTAATGAAAAACTGTTTTTT
D: TRBD2; size: .; J: TRBJ2-3; V: TRBV29-1; CDR3: CSVEVGGVADTQYF; DNA: TGCAGCGTTGAAGTGGGAGGGGTGGCAGATACGCAGTATTTT
D: TRBD2; size: .; J: TRBJ2-2; V: TRBV30; CDR3: CAWSAGGLNTGELFF; DNA: TGTGCCTGGAGCGCGGGAGGGCTGAACACCGGGGAGCTGTTTTTT
D: TRBD2; size: .; J: TRBJ2-1; V: TRBV4-2; CDR3: CASSHELAGGPDNEQFF; DNA: TGTGCCAGCAGCCACGAACTAGCGGGAGGGCCGGACAATGAGCAGTTCTTC
D: .; size: .; J: TRBJ1-4; V: TRBV9; CDR3: CASSGRTSTNEKLFF; DNA: TGTGCCAGCAGCGGTCGGACATCAACTAATGAAAAACTGTTTTTT
D: .; size: .; J: TRBJ2-4; V: TRBV5-4; CDR3: CASSPGRGGAKNIQYF; DNA: TGTGCCAGCAGCCCCGGGAGAGGAGGGGCCAAAAACATTCAGTACTTC
D: .; size: few; J: TRBJ2-7; V: TRBV7-9; CDR3: CASSPQGAGLEQYF; DNA: TGTGCCAGCAGCCCCCAAGGGGCCGGCCTCGAGCAGTACTTC
D: TRBD2; size: .; J: TRBJ2-7; V: TRBV5-1; CDR3: CASSLSFVPGGSYEQYF; DNA: TGCGCCAGCAGCTTGTCATTCGTGCCGGGAGGGTCCTACGAGCAGTACTTC
D: TRBD2; size: .; J: TRBJ2-7; V: TRBV7-9; CDR3: CASSPSGRADEQYF; DNA: TGTGCCAGCAGCCCTAGCGGGAGGGCGGACGAGCAGTACTTC
D: .; size: once; J: TRBJ2-3; V: TRBV28; CDR3: CAIADPGEDTQYF; DNA: TGTGCCATAGCGGACCCCGGGGAGGATACGCAGTATTTT
D: TRBD2; size: .; J: TRBJ2-5; V: TRBV9; CDR3: CASSVSGRAGETQYF; DNA: TGTGCCAGCAGCGTAAGCGGGAGGGCTGGAGAGACCCAGTACTTC
D: TRBD1; size: .; J: TRBJ1-2; V: TRBV6-5; CDR3: CASSLGQAYGYTF; DNA: TGTGCCAGCAGCCTCGGACAGGCCTATGGCTACACCTTC
D: TRBD1; size: .; J: TRBJ1-5; V: TRBV28; CDR3: CASSLGQGEVQPQHF; DNA: TGTGCCAGCAGCCTCGGACAGGGAGAGGTTCAGCCCCAGCATTTT
D: .; size: .; J: TRBJ2-2; V: TRBV29-1; CDR3: CSADQGMNTGELFF; DNA: TGCAGCGCCGACCAGGGGATGAACACCGGGGAGCTGTTTTTT
D: .; size: .; J: TRBJ1-1; V: TRBV6-5; CDR3: CASRPDRSHTEAFF; DNA: TGTGCCAGCAGACCCGACAGATCACACACTGAAGCTTTCTTT
D: .; size: .; J: TRBJ2-5; V: TRBV7-2; CDR3: CASSFLGEGETQYF; DNA: TGTGCCAGCAGCTTCCTAGGGGAAGGCGAGACCCAGTACTTC
D: .; size: .; J: TRBJ2-1; V: TRBV5-5; CDR3: CASSSPGSNYEQFF; DNA: TGTGCCAGCAGCTCCCCGGGATCTAACTATGAGCAGTTCTTC
D: .; size: .; J: TRBJ2-1; V: TRBV30; CDR3: CAWNPSSSYNEQFF; DNA: TGTGCCTGGAATCCTTCGAGCTCCTACAATGAGCAGTTCTTC
D: TRBD1; size: .; J: TRBJ2-7; V: TRBV5-1; CDR3: CASSLGLGTGAYEQYF; DNA: TGCGCCAGCAGCTTGGGCCTCGGGACAGGGGCCTACGAGCAGTACTTC
D: TRBD2; size: .; J: TRBJ2-7; V: TRBV29-1; CDR3: CSTKAGESHEQYF; DNA: TGCAGCACCAAAGCGGGAGAGTCTCACGAGCAGTACTTC
D: TRBD1; size: .; J: TRBJ2-3; V: TRBV29-1; CDR3: CSVSGTGGDWGTDTQYF; DNA: TGCAGCGTTTCTGGGACAGGGGGCGATTGGGGCACAGATACGCAGTATTTT
D: .; size: once; J: TRBJ2-3; V: TRBV5-5; CDR3: CASSLDRPTDTQYF; DNA: TGTGCCAGCAGCCTGGACAGACCCACGGATACGCAGTATTTT
D: .; size: .; J: TRBJ2-1; V: TRBV12-5; CDR3: CASGLARGSYNEQFF; DNA: TGTGCTAGTGGTTTGGCCCGGGGGTCCTACAATGAGCAGTTCTTC
D: .; size: .; J: TRBJ1-3; V: TRBV12-5; CDR3: CASGLIFHSSGNTIYF; DNA: TGTGCTAGTGGTTTGATTTTCCACAGCTCTGGAAACACCATATATTTT
D: TRBD2; size: .; J: TRBJ2-7; V: TRBV28; CDR3: CASSLIAGGYEQYF; DNA: TGTGCCAGCAGTTTAATAGCGGGAGGCTACGAGCAGTACTTC
D: TRBD1; size: .; J: TRBJ2-7; V: TRBV27; CDR3: CASSSQTGESSYEQYF; DNA: TGTGCCAGCAGTAGCCAGACAGGGGAAAGCTCCTACGAGCAGTACTTC
D: .; size: .; J: TRBJ1-1; V: TRBV5-4; CDR3: CASSQKTGGTEAFF; DNA: TGTGCCAGCAGCCAAAAAACGGGGGGCACTGAAGCTTTCTTT
D: TRBD2; size: .; J: TRBJ2-5; V: TRBV5-1; CDR3: CASWGLAGVRETQYF; DNA: TGCGCCAGCTGGGGACTAGCGGGAGTACGAGAGACCCAGTACTTC
D: .; size: .; J: TRBJ2-1; V: TRBV29-1; CDR3: CSGELAREQFF; DNA: TGCAGCGGGGAACTAGCCCGTGAGCAGTTCTTC
D: TRBD1; size: .; J: TRBJ1-5; V: TRBV2; CDR3: CASSPDRGSQPQHF; DNA: TGTGCCAGCAGCCCCGACAGGGGCTCTCAGCCCCAGCATTTT
D: TRBD1; size: .; J: TRBJ2-2; V: TRBV5-1; CDR3: CASSKGTVNTGELFF; DNA: TGCGCCAGCAGCAAGGGGACAGTTAACACCGGGGAGCTGTTTTTT
D: TRBD1; size: .; J: TRBJ1-3; V: TRBV7-9; CDR3: CASSQRDGQGFFGNTIYF; DNA: TGTGCCAGCAGCCAAAGGGATGGACAGGGATTCTTTGGAAACACCATATATTTT
D: .; size: .; J: TRBJ1-4; V: TRBV28; CDR3: CASSLVSRGEKLFF; DNA: TGTGCCAGCAGCCTTGTCAGTAGGGGGGAAAAACTGTTTTTT
D: TRBD2; size: .; J: TRBJ2-1; V: TRBV2; CDR3: CASGTSIGNEQFF; DNA: TGTGCCAGCGGGACTAGTATCGGCAATGAGCAGTTCTTC
D: .; size: once; J: TRBJ1-1; V: TRBV5-1; CDR3: CASSPRTGSGTEAFF; DNA: TGCGCCAGCAGCCCCAGAACGGGGTCCGGCACTGAAGCTTTCTTT
D: TRBD2; size: .; J: TRBJ2-3; V: TRBV27; CDR3: CASSLRLAGLGTDTQYF; DNA: TGTGCCAGCAGTCTACGCTTAGCGGGACTCGGCACAGATACGCAGTATTTT
D: .; size: .; J: TRBJ2-1; V: TRBV10-2; CDR3: CASSDFYHHPKSGNEQFF; DNA: TGCGCCAGCAGTGACTTCTATCACCACCCCAAAAGCGGCAATGAGCAGTTCTTC
D: .; size: .; J: TRBJ1-1; V: TRBV6-6; CDR3: CASSLLNTEAFF; DNA: TGTGCCAGCAGTCTTTTGAACACTGAAGCTTTCTTT
D: TRBD2; size: .; J: TRBJ2-5; V: TRBV5-6; CDR3: CASSLGTSGGYQETQYF; DNA: TGTGCCAGCAGCTTGGGGACTAGCGGGGGGTACCAAGAGACCCAGTACTTC
D: .; size: .; J: TRBJ2-3; V: TRBV4-1; CDR3: CASSQDGDFPDTQYF; DNA: TGCGCCAGCAGCCAAGATGGGGACTTCCCAGATACGCAGTATTTT
D: .; size: .; J: TRBJ2-7; V: TRBV6-1; CDR3: CASRPRQAILAEQYF; DNA: TGTGCCAGCAGACCCCGACAGGCAATCCTAGCCGAGCAGTACTTC
D: TRBD1; size: .; J: TRBJ2-5; V: TRBV11-2; CDR3: CASSLVGGETQYF; DNA: TGTGCCAGCAGCTTAGTAGGGGGCGAGACCCAGTACTTC
D: .; size: .; J: TRBJ1-2; V: TRBV5-1; CDR3: CASSPGGTNGYTF; DNA: TGCGCCAGCAGCCCGGGGGGAACCAATGGCTACACCTTC
D: .; size: once; J: TRBJ2-7; V: TRBV4-1; CDR3: CASSQVLVAPEQYF; DNA: TGCGCCAGCAGCCAAGTACTAGTGGCCCCCGAGCAGTACTTC
D: TRBD2; size: .; J: TRBJ2-1; V: TRBV7-6; CDR3: CASSSGLADYNEQFF; DNA: TGTGCCAGCAGCTCAGGACTAGCGGATTACAATGAGCAGTTCTTC
D: TRBD1; size: .; J: TRBJ2-1; V: TRBV7-2; CDR3: CASSYPGTGWNEQFF; DNA: TGTGCCAGCAGCTACCCCGGGACAGGGTGGAATGAGCAGTTCTTC
D: TRBD1; size: .; J: TRBJ2-1; V: TRBV29-1; CDR3: CSVGQGTYNEQFF; DNA: TGCAGCGTTGGACAGGGGACTTACAATGAGCAGTTCTTC
D: .; size: .; J: TRBJ2-3; V: TRBV5-1; CDR3: CASSLQGGSTDTQYF; DNA: TGCGCCAGCAGCCTACAGGGGGGGAGCACAGATACGCAGTATTTT